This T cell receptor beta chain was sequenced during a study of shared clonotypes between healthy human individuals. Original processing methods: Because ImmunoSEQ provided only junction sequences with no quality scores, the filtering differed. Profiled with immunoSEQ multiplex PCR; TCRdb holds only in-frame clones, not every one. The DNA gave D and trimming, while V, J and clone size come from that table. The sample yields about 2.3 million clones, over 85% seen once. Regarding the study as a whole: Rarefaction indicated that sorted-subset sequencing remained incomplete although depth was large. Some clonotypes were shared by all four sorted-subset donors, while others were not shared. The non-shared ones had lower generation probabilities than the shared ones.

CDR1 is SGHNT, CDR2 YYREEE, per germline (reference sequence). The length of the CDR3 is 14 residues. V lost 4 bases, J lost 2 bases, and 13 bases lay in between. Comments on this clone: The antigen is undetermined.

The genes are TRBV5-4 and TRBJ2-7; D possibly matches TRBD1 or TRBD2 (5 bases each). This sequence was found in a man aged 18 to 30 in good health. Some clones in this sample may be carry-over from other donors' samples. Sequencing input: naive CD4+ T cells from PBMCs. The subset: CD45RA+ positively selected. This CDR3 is CASSLREPPYEQYF. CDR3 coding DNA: TGTGCCAGCAGCCTCAGGGAGCCCCCCTACGAGCAGTACTTC.